These T cell receptor beta chains were read from a single sample in a study of CD8 T cells in Susac syndrome. One entry per CDR3 protein results from TCRdb running MiXCR on the immunoSEQ multiplex PCR reads. This sample has about 190,000 distinct CDR3 sequences, with roughly 95% found just once. Sequencing was performed on CD4+ T cells from PBMCs. The receptors stem from a human donor with Susac syndrome. CDR3s include the opening cysteine and the closing phenylalanine or tryptophan. D genes are given only for firm matches. Some rows have no size entry. The others give once, few or many, or a class for an expanded clone.

j_call | clone_size | d_call | v_call | cdr3_aa | cdr3_nt
TRBJ2-1 | - | TRBD2 | TRBV30 | CAWSGTSGGRSRFF | TGTGCCTGGAGCGGGACTAGCGGGGGGCGTTCCCGGTTCTTC
TRBJ2-1 | - | - | TRBV30 | CAWKRANEQFF | TGTGCCTGGAAGAGGGCGAATGAGCAGTTCTTC
TRBJ2-2 | - | - | TRBV30 | CAWSGTGELFF | TGTGCCTGGAGTGGGACCGGGGAGCTGTTTTTT
TRBJ1-2 | - | - | TRBV7-8 | CASSLELGVRNYGYTF | TGTGCCAGCAGCTTAGAGTTAGGGGTTCGGAACTATGGCTACACCTTC
TRBJ2-5 | - | - | TRBV18 | CASSPQLGAKETQYF | TGTGCCAGCTCACCACAGTTGGGGGCAAAAGAGACCCAGTACTTC
TRBJ2-1 | - | - | TRBV30 | CASRRGNEQFF | TGTGCCTCAAGGAGGGGTAATGAGCAGTTCTTC
TRBJ2-3 | - | TRBD1 | TRBV29-1 | CSVDRVGSTDTQYF | TGCAGCGTGGACAGGGTGGGATCGACAGATACGCAGTATTTT
TRBJ2-3 | - | TRBD2 | TRBV4-1 | CASSQDSGGPTDTQYF | TGCGCCAGCAGCCAAGATTCGGGGGGACCCACAGATACGCAGTATTTT
TRBJ2-5 | - | TRBD2 | TRBV12-3/TRBV12-4 | CASSPLSFGGETQYF | TGTGCCAGCAGTCCCTTGAGTTTCGGGGGGGAGACCCAGTACTTC
TRBJ2-7 | - | TRBD2 | TRBV20-1 | CSAGLAGAYEQYF | TGCAGTGCGGGACTAGCGGGGGCTTACGAGCAGTACTTC
TRBJ2-2 | - | - | TRBV29-1 | CSVGGVNTGELFF | TGCAGCGTTGGCGGGGTGAACACCGGGGAGCTGTTTTTT
TRBJ2-3 | - | - | TRBV29-1 | CSPKAGPTDTQYF | TGCAGCCCGAAGGCGGGGCCCACAGATACGCAGTATTTT
TRBJ2-7 | - | - | TRBV7-9 | CASSDGDGQYF | TGTGCCAGCAGCGACGGGGATGGGCAGTACTTC
TRBJ2-3 | once | TRBD1 | TRBV19 | CASSQTGTGNGNTQYF | TGTGCCAGTAGCCAAACCGGGACAGGGAACGGTAATACGCAGTATTTT
TRBJ2-1 | - | TRBD2 | TRBV7-3 | CASSSGLAGNNEQFF | TGTGCCAGCAGCTCAGGACTAGCGGGGAACAATGAGCAGTTCTTC
TRBJ1-2 | - | TRBD1 | TRBV5-6 | CASSLVGTDEMYGYTF | TGTGCCAGCAGCTTGGTAGGGACAGACGAAATGTATGGCTACACCTTC
TRBJ2-6 | - | TRBD1 | TRBV7-3 | CASSLSDRGLSGANVLTF | TGTGCCAGCTCCCTCAGTGACAGGGGGCTATCTGGGGCCAACGTCCTGACTTTC
TRBJ2-1 | once | - | TRBV6-5 | CASRRRDEQFF | TGTGCCAGCAGGAGAAGAGATGAGCAGTTCTTC
TRBJ2-1 | - | TRBD2 | TRBV6-2/TRBV6-3 | CASSPGLAGEQFF | TGTGCCAGCAGTCCCGGACTAGCGGGTGAGCAGTTCTTC
TRBJ1-2 | - | - | TRBV27 | CASSLSSSLQNYGYTF | TGTGCCAGCAGTTTAAGCTCCTCGTTACAGAACTATGGCTACACCTTC
TRBJ2-7 | - | - | TRBV5-1 | CASSSNYYEQYF | TGCGCCAGCAGCTCGAACTATTACGAGCAGTACTTC
TRBJ2-5 | - | - | TRBV24-1 | CATSDGYAETQYF | TGTGCCACCAGTGATGGATACGCAGAGACCCAGTACTTC
TRBJ2-2 | - | TRBD2 | TRBV2 | CASMGLVAGELFF | TGTGCCAGCATGGGACTAGTGGCTGGGGAGCTGTTTTTT
TRBJ1-2 | - | TRBD1 | TRBV29-1 | CSVEGQDYGYTF | TGCAGCGTAGAGGGACAGGACTATGGCTACACCTTC
TRBJ2-1 | - | - | TRBV7-9 | CASSKGVVEQFF | TGTGCCAGCAGCAAAGGCGTAGTTGAGCAGTTCTTC
TRBJ2-3 | - | TRBD2 | TRBV18 | CASSPGTSATDTQYF | TGTGCCAGCTCACCCGGGACTAGCGCCACAGATACGCAGTATTTT